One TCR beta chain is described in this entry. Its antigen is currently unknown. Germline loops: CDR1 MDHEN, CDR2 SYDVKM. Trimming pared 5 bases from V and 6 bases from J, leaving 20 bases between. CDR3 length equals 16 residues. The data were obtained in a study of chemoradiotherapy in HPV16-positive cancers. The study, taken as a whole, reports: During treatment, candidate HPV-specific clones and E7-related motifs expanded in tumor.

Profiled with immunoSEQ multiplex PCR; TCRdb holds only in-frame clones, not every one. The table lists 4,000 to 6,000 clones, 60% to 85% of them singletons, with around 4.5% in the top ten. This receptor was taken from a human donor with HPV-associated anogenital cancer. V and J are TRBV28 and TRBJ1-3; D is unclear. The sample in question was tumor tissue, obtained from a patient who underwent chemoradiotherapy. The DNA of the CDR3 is TGTGCCAGCAGTCCCCCCGGGCAACAGCCGATAAACACCATATATTTT. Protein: CASSPPGQQPINTIYF.